This T cell receptor (beta chain) was sequenced during a study of response to subunit inactivated influenza vaccine (dated by TCRdb to the late 2010s). At the level of the whole study: To follow how T cells responded to a trivalent subunit inactivated influenza vaccine, the researchers relied on deep quantitative profiling of the T cell receptor repertoire. The full study reports these points: According to the authors, only a limited number of new T cells may be recruited by each seasonal influenza vaccination.

This clonotype has more than one count but fewer than ten. Its antigen is unknown. There are no base qualities to consult, and no much larger clone falls within one base. Library creation used RT-PCR. Sequencing relied on an Illumina HiSeq 2500. TCRdb cleaned the public reads at Q25 with fastp, built clones with MiXCR and kept in-frame beta chains. Rows are combined by CDR3 protein, so each entry shows the most common genes and DNA. The sample has 650,000 to 800,000 distinct CDR3 sequences on record, 11% to 15% of them singletons. Less than 7% of the sample belongs to the ten largest clones. V is shortened by 4 bases, J by 7 bases, and the region joining them spans 14 bases. The CDR3 measures 13 amino acids from cysteine to phenylalanine. Of the read, only the CDR3 DNA is kept; its 39 bases are in frame from base 1. The germline V gene encodes CDR1 SGHRS and CDR2 YFSETQ.

The chain is assembled from TRBV5-1 and TRBJ1-1; there is no confident call for the D gene. The clonotype comes from a man aged 45-65 years who received an inactivated influenza vaccine. Donor details come from another sample of the same person, matched by shared clones. Sequenced here: PBMCs from blood, sampled around 15 days before vaccination. The CDR3 corresponds to CASSSIGGLEAFF. The sequenced DNA is TGCGCCAGCAGCAGCATTGGAGGGCTTGAAGCTTTCTTT.